The present T cell receptor (beta chain) was sequenced within a study of a mutant IDH1 vaccine in newly diagnosed glioma. Study background: V12 came at week 35, V13 at week 47.

Indicated time point: week 35, safety follow-up. Vaccination comprised doses that each held 300 ug of mutant IDH1 20-mer peptide, plus topical imiquimod. From germline, CDR1 is SGDLS and CDR2 YYNGEE. V was shortened by 2 bases and J by 5 bases, with 6 bases between the two germline ends. The CDR3 length is 12 residues. Remarks on this clone: Antigen unknown.

Study-level findings and limits: Patients showed vaccine-induced immune responses at a rate of 93.3%.

Clones were sequenced by immunoSEQ multiplex PCR, and TCRdb holds only the in-frame ones, with some missing. This table has approximately 60,000 clones, roughly nine tenths appearing once. The sample consisted of PBMCs, taken from a glioma patient whose treatment included an IDH1 peptide vaccine. This clonotype was obtained from a man in his forties with glioma. This rearrangement joins TRBV9 to TRBJ2-3; no clear D. The CDR3 loop reads CASSVILDTQYF. The CDR3 bases are TGTGCCAGCAGCGTCATATTAGATACGCAGTATTTT.